This T cell receptor beta chain is drawn from a study of Tregs in tolerant kidney transplant recipients. About this clone: The antigen is undetermined.

TCRdb's copy holds only in-frame clones and misses some; the assay was immunoSEQ multiplex PCR. This sample has about 240,000 clones; about 80% occur once, and the top ten carry 0.55% to 0.65%. CD4+CD25+CD127- Tregs, CD4+CD25- non-Tregs, CD4 and CD8 cells were sorted. V gave up 0 bases and J gave up 3 bases; unmatched junction bases: 1. This CDR3 contains 14 residues. The germline CDR1 and CDR2 sequences are SGDLS and YYNGEE. General study findings and limits: Biological reproducibility was not directly addressed in this study. Findings come from small patient numbers and require larger validation. Tregs expanded with activated donor B cells seemed most donor-specific.

This clonotype was sampled from a human donor in good health. The chain couples TRBV9 to TRBJ1-2; 8 bases fit TRBD1. Material for sequencing was CD4+ T cells from blood. The CDR3 sequence is CASSVETGDYGYTF. CDR3 nucleotides: TGTGCCAGCAGCGTAGAGACAGGGGACTATGGCTACACCTTC.